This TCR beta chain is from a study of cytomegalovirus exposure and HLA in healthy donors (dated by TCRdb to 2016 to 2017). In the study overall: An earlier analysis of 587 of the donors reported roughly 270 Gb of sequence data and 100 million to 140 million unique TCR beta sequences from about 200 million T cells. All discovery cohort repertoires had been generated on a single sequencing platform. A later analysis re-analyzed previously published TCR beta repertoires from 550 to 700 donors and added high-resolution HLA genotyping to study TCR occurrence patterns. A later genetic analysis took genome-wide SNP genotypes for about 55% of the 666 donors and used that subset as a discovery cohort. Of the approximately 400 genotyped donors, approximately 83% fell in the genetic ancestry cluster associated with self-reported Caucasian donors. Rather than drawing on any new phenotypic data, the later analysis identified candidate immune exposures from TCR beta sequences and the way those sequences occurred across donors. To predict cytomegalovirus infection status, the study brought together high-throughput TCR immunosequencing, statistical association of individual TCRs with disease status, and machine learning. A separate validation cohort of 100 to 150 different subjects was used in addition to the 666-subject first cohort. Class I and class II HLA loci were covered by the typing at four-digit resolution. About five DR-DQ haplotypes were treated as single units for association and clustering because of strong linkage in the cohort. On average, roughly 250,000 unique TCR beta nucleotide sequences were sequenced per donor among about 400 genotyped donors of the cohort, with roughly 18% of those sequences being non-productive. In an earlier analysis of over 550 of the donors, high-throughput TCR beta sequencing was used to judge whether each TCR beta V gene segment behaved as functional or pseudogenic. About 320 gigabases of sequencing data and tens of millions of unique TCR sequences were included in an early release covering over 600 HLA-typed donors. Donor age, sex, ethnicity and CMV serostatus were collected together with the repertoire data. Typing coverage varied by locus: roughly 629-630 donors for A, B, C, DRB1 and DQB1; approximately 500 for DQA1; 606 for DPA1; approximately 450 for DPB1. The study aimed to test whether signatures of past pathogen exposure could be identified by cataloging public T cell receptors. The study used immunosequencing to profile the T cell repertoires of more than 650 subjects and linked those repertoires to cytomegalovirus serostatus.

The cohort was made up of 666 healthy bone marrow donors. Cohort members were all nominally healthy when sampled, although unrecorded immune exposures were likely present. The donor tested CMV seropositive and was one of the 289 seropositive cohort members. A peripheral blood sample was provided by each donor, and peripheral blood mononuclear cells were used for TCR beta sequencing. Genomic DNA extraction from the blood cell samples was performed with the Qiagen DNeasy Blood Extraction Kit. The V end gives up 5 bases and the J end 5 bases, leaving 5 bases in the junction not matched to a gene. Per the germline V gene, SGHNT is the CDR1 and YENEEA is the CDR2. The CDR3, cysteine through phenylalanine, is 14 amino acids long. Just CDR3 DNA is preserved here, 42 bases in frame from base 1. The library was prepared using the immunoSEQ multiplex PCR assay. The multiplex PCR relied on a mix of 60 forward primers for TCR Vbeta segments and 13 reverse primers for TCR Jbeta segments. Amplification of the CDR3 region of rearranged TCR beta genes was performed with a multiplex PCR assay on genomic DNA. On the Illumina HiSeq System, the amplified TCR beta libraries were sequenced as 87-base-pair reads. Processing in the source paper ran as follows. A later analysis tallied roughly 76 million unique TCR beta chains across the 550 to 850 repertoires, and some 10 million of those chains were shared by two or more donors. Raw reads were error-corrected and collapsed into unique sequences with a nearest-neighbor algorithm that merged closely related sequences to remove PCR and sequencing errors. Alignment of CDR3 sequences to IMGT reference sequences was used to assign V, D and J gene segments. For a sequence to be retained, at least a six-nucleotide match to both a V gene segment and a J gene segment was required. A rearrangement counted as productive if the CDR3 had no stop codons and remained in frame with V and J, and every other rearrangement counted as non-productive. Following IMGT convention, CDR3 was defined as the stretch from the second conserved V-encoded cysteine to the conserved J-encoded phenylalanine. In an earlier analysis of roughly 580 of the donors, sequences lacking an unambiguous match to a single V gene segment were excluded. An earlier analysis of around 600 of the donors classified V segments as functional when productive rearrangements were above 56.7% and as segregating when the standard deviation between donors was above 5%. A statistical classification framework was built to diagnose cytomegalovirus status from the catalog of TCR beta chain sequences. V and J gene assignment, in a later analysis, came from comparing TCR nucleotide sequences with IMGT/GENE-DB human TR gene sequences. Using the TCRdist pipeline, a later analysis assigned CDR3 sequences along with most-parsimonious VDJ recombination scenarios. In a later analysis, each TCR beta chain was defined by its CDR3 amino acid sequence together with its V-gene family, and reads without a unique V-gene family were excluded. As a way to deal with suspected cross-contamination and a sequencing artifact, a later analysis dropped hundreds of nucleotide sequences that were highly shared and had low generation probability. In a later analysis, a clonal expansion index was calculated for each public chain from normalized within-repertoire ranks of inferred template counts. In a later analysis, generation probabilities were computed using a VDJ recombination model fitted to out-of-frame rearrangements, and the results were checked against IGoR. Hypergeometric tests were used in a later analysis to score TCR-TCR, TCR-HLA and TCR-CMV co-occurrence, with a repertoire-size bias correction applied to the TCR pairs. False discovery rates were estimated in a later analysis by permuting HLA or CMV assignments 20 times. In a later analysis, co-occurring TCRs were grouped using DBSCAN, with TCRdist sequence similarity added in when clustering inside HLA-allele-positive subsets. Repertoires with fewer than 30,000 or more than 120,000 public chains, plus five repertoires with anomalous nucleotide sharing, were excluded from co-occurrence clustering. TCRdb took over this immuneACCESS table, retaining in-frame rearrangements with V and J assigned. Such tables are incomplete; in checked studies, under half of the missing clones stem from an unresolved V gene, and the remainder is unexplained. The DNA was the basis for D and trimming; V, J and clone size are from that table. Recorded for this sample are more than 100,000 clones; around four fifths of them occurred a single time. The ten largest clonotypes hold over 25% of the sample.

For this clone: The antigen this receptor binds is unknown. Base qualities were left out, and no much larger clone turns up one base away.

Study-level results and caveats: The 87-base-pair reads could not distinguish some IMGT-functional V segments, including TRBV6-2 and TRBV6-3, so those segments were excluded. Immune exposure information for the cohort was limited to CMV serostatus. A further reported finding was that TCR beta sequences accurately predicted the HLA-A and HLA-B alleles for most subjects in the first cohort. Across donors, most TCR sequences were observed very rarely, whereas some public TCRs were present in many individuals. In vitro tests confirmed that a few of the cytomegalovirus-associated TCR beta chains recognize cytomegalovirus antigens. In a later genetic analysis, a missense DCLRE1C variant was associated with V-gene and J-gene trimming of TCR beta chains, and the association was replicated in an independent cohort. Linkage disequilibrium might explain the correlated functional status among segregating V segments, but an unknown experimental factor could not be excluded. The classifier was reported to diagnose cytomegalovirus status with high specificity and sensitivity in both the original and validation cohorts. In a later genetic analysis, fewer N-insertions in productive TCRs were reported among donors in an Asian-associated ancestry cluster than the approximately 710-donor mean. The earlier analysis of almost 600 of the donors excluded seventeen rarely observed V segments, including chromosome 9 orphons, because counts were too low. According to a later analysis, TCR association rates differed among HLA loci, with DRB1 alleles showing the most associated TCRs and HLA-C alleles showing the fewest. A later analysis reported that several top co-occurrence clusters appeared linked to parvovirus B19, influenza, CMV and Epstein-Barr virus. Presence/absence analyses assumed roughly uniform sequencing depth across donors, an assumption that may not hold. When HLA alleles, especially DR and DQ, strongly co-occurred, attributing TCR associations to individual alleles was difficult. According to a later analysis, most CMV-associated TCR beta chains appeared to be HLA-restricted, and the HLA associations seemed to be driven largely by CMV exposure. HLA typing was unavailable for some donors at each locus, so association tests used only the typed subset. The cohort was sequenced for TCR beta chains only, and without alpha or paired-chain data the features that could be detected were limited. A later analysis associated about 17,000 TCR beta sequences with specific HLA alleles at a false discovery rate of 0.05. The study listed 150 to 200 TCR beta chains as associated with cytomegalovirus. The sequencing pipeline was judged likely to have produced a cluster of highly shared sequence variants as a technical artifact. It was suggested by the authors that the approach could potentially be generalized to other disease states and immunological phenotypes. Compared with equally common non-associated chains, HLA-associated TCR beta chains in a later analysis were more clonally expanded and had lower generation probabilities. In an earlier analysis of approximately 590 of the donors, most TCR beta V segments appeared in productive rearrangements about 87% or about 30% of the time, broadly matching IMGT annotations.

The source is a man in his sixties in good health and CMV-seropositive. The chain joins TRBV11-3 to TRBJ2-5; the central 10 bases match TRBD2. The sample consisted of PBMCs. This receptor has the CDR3 CASSPIAGGETQYF. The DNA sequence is TGTGCCAGCAGCCCTATAGCGGGGGGCGAGACCCAGTACTTC. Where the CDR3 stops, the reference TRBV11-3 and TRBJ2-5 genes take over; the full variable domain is EAGVVQSPRYKIIEKKQPVAFWCNPISGHNTLYWYLQNLGQGPELLIRYENEEAVDDSQLPKDRFSAERLKGVDSTLKIQPAELGDSAVYLCASSPIAGGETQYFGPGTRLLVL.